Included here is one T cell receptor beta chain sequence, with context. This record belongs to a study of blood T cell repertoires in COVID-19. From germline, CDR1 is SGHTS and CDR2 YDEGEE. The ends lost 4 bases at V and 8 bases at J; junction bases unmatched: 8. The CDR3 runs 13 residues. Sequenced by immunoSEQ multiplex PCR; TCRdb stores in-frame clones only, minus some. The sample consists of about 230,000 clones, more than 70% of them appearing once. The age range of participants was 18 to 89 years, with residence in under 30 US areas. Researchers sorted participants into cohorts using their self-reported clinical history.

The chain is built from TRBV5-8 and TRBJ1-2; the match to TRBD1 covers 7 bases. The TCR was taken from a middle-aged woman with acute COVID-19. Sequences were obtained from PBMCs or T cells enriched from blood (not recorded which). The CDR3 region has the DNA TGTGCCAGCAGCAATCGGCAGGGGGGCGGCTACACCTTC. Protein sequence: CASSNRQGGGYTF.